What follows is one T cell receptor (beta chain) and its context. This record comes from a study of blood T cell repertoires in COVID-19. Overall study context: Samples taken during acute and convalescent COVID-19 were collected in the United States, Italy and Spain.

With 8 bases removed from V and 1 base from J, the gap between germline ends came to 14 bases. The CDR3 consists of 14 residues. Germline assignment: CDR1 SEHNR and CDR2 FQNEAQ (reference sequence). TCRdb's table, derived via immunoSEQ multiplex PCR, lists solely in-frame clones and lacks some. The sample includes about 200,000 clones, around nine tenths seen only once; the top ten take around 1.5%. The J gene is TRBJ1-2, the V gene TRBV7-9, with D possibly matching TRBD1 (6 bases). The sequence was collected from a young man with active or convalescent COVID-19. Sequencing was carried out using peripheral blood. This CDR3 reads CASDKGVGNYGYTF. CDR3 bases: TGTGCCAGCGACAAGGGGGTCGGTAACTATGGCTACACCTTC.